This T cell receptor (beta chain) is from a study of neurological immune-mediated disorders. 5'RACE with 10-nucleotide random UMIs generated the cDNA. Every sequencing run drew on 15-18 subjects and yielded over 160 million TCR-beta sequences. TCRdb used MiXCR to reprocess the 5' RACE reads, holding one entry per CDR3 protein. In the table there are tens of thousands of distinct CDR3 sequences, about 4% of which are singletons. This clonotype was seen many times. The clonotype originates from a man in his forties or fifties with multiple sclerosis. Sequences were obtained from PBMCs.

The CDR3 DNA reads TGCAGTGCTACAAAAGGGGCTAGCGGGAGTACTAGGGAGACCCAGTACTTC. Protein sequence: CSATKGASGSTRETQYF. The genes are TRBV20-1 and TRBJ2-5; 10 nucleotides align to TRBD2. Germline-derived CDR1 and CDR2 are DFQATT and SNEGSKA (reference sequence). The CDR3 runs to 17 residues. V trimming: 4 bases; J trimming: 5 bases; junction bases outside the gene matches: 16.